The present entry profiles one T cell receptor beta chain with its context. In the authors' workflow: Cell counts per sample came from amplifying reference gene primers. Libraries were prepared by immunoSEQ multiplex PCR; TCRdb keeps only in-frame clonotypes and omits some of them. Clonal size and the V and J genes are those of that table, whereas D and trimming came from the DNA. The table records 130,000 to 150,000 clones, more than 80% of them present only once. The sample originates from a study of blood T cell repertoires in COVID-19. Whole-study context: Samples taken during acute and convalescent COVID-19 were collected in the United States, Italy and Spain. In each case, the material was cDNA or gDNA derived from T cells, B-cell-depleted T cells, or PBMCs.

CDR1 and CDR2 from the germline V gene are LNHDA and SQIVND (reference sequence). The CDR3 extends over 14 amino acids. V lost 6 bases, J lost 6 bases, and 17 bases lay in between. Sequenced: peripheral blood. The clonotype originates from a woman older than 75 in a cohort sampled during active or convalescent COVID-19. The rearrangement joins TRBV19 to TRBJ1-1; D is ambiguous. CDR3 sequence (DNA): TGTGCCAGTAGAGTTGGGCCATTCGCCGCTGAAGCTTTCTTT. It yields the protein CASRVGPFAAEAFF.